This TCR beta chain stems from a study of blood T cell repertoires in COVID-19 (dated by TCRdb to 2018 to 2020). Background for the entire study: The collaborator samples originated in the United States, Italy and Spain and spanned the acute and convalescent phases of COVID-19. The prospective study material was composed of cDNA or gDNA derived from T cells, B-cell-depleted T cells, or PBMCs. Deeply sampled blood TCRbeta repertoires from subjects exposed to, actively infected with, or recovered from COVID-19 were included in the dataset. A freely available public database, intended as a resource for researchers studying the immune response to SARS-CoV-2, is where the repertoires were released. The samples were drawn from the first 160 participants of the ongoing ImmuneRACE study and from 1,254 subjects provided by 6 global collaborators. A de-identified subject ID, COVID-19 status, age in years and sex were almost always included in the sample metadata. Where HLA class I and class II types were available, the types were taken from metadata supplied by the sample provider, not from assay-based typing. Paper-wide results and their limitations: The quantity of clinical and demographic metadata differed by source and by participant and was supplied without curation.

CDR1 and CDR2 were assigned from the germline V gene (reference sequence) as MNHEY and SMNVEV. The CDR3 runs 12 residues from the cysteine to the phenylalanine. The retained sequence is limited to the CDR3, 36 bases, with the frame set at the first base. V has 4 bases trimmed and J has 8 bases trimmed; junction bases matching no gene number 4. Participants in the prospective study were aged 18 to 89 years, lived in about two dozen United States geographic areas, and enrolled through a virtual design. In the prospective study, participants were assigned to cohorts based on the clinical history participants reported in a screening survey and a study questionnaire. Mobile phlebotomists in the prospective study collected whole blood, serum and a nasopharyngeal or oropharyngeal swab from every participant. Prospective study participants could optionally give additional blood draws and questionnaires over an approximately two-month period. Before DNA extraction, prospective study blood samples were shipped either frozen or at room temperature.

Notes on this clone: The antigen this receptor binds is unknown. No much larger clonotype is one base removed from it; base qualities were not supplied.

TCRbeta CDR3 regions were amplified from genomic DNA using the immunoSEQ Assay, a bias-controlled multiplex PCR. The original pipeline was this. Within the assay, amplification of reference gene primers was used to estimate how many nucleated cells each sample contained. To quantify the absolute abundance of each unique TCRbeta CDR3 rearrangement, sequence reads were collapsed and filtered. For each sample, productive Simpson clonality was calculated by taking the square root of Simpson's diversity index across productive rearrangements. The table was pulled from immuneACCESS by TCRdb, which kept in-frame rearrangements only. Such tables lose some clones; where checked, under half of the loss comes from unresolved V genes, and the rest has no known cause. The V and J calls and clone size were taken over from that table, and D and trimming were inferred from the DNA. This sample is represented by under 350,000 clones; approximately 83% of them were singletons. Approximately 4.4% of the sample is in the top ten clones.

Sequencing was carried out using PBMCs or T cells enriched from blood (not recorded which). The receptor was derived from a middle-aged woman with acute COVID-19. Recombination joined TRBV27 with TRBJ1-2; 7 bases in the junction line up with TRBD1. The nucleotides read TGTGCCAGCAGTTCACAGGGGAAAGGCTACACCTTC. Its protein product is CASSSQGKGYTF.